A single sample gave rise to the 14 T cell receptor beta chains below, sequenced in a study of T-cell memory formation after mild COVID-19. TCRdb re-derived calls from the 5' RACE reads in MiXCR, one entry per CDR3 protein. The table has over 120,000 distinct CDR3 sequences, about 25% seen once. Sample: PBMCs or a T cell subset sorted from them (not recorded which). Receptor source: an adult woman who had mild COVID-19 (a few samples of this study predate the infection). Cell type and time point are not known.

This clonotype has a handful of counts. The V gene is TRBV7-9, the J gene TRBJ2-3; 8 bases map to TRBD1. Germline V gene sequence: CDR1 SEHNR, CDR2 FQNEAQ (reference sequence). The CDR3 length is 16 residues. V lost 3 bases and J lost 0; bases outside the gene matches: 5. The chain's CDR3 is CASSLRTGPSTDTQYF. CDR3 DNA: TGTGCCAGCAGCTTGAGGACAGGGCCTAGCACAGATACGCAGTATTTT.

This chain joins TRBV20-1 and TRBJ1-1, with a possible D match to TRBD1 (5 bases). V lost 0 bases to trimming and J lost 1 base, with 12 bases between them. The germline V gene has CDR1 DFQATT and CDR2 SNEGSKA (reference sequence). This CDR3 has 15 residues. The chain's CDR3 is CSARDRQGENTEAFF. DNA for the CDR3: TGCAGTGCTAGAGATCGGCAGGGAGAGAACACTGAAGCTTTCTTT.

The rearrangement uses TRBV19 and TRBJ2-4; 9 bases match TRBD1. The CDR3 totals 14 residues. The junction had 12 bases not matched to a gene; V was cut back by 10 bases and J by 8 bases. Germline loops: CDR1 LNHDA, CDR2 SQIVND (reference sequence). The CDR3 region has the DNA TGTGCCACCGCCCCGGACAGGGGCTGGGACATTCAGTACTTC. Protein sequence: CATAPDRGWDIQYF.

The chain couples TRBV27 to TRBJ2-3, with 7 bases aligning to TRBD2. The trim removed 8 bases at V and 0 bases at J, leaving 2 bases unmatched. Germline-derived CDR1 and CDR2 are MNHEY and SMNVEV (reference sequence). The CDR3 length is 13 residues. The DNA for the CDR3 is TGTGCCAGCGGGGGGGTGAGCACAGATACGCAGTATTTT. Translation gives CASGGVSTDTQYF.

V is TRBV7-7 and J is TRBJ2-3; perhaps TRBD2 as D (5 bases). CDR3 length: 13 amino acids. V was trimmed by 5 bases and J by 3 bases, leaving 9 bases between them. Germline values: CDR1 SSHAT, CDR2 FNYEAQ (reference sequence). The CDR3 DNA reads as TGTGCCAGCAGCCCTAGCCTTACAGATACGCAGTATTTT. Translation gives CASSPSLTDTQYF.

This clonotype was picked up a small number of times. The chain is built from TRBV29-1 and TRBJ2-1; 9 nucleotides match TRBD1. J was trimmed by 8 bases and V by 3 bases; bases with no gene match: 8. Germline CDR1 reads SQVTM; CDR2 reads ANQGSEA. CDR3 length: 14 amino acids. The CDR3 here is CSVELPGQGYEQFF. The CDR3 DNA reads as TGCAGCGTTGAGCTTCCGGGACAGGGCTATGAGCAGTTCTTC.

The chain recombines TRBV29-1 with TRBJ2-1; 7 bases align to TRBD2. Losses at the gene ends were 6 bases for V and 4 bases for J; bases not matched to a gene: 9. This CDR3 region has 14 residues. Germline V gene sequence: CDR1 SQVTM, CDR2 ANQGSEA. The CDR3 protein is CSVYLAETYNEQFF. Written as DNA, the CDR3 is TGCAGCGTATATCTAGCGGAGACTTACAATGAGCAGTTCTTC.

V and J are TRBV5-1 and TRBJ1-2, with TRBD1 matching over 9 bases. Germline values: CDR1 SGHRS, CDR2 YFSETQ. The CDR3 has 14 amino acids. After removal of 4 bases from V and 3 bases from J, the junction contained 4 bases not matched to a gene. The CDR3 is CASSPGQGHYGYTF. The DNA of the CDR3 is TGCGCCAGCAGCCCGGGACAGGGCCACTATGGCTACACCTTC.

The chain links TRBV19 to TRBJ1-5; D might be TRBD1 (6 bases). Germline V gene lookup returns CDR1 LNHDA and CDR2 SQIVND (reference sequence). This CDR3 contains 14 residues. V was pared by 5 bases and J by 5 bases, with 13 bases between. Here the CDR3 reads CASSVLGGDQPQHF. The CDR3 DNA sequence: TGTGCCAGTAGTGTCCTTGGGGGCGATCAGCCCCAGCATTTT.

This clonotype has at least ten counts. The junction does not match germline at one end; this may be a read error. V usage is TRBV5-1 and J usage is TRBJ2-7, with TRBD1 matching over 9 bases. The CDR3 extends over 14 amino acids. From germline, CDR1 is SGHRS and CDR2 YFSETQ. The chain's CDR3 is CASSPGTGTYEQYF. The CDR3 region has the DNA TGTGCCAGCAGTCCCGGGACAGGGACCTACGAGCAGTACTTC. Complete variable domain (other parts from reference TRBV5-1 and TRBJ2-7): KAGVTQTPRYLIKTRGQQVTLSCSPISGHRSVSWYQQTPGQGLQFLFEYFSETQRNKGNFPGRFSGRQFSNSRSEMNVSTLELGDSALYLCASSPGTGTYEQYFGPGTRLTVT.

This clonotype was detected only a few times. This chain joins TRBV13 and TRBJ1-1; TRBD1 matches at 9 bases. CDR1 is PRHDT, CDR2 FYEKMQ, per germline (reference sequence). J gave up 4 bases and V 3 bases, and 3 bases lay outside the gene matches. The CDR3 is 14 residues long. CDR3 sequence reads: CASSLTGGSTEAFF. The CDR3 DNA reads TGTGCCAGCAGCTTGACAGGGGGGAGCACTGAAGCTTTCTTT. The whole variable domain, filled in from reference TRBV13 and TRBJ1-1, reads AAGVIQSPRHLIKEKRETATLKCYPIPRHDTVYWYQQGPGQDPQFLISFYEKMQSDKGSIPDRFSAQQFSDYHSELNMSSLELGDSALYFCASSLTGGSTEAFFGQGTRLTVV.

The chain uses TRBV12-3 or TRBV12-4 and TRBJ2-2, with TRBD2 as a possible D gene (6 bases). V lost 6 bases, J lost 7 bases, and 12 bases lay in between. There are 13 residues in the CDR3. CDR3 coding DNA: TGTGCCAGCAGCACTAGCAGAGGCGGGGAGCTGTTTTTT. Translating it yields CASSTSRGGELFF.

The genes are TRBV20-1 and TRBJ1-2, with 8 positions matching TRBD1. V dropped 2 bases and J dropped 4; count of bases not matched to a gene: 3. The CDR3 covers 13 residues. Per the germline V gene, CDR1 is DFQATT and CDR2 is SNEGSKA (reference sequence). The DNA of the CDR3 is TGCAGTGCTAGACAGGACAGGGCCTATGGCTACACCTTC. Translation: CSARQDRAYGYTF.

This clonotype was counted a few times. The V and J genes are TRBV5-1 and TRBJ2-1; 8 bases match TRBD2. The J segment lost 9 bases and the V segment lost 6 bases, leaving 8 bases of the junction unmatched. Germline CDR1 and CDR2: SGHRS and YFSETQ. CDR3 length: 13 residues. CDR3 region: CASIGTSSVEQFF. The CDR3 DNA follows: TGCGCCAGCATCGGGACTAGTTCTGTTGAGCAGTTCTTC.